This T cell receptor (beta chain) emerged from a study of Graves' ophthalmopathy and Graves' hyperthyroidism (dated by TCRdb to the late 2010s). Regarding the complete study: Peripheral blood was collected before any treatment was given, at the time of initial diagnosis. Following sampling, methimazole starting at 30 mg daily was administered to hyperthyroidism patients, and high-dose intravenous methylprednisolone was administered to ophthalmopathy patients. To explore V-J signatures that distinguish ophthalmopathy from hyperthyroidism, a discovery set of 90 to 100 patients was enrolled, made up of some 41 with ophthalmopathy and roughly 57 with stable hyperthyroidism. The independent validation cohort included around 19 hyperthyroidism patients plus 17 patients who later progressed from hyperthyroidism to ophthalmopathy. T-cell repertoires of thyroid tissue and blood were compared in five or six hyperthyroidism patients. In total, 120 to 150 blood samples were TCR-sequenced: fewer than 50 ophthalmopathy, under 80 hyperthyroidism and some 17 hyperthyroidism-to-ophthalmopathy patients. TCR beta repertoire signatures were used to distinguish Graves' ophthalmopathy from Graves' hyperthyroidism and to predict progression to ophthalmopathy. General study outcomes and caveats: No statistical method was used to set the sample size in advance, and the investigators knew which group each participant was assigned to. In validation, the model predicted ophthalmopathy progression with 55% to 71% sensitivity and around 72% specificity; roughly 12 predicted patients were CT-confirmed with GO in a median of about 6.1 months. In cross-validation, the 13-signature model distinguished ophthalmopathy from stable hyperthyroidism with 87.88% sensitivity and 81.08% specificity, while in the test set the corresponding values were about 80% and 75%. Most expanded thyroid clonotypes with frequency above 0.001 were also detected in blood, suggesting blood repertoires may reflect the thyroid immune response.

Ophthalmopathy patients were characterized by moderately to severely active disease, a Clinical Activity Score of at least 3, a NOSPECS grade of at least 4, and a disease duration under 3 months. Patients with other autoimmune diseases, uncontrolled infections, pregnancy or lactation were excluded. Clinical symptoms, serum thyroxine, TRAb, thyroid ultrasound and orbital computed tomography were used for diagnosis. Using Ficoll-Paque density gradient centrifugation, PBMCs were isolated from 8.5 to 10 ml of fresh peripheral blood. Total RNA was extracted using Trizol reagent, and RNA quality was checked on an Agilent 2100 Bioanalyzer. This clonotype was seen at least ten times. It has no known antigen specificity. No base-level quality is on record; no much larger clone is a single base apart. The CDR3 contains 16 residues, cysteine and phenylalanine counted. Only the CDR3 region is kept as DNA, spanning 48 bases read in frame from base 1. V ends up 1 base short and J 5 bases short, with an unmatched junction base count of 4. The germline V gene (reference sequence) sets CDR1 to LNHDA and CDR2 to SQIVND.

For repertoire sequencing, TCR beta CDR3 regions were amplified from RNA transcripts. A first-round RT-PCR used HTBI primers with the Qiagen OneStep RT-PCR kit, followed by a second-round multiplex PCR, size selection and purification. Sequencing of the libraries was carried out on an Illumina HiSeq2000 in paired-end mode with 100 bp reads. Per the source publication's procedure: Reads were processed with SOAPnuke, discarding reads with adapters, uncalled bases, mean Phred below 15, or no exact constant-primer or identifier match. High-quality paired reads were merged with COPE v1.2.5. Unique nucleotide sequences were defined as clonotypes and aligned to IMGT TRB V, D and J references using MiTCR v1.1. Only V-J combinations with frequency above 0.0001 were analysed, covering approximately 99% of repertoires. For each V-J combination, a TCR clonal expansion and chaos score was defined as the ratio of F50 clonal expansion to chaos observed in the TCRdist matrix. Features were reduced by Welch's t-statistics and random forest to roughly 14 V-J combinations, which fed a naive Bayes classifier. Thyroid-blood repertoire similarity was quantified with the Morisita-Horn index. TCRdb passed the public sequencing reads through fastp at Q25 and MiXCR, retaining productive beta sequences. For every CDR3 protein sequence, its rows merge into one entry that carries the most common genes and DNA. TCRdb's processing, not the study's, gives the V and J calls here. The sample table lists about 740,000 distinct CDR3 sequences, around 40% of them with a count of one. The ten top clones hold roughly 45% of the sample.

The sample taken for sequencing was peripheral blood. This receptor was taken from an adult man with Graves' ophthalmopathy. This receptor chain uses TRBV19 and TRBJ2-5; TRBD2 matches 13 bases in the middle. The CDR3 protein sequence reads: CASSIGGTSGTETQYF. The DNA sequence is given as TGTGCCAGTAGTATAGGAGGGACTAGCGGGACGGAGACCCAGTACTTC.